A single T cell receptor beta chain is shown here with its context. Germline trimming cut 6 bases from V and 2 bases from J; bases unmatched to any gene: 7. From germline, CDR1 is WSHSY and CDR2 SAAADI. The CDR3 is 16 amino acids. What was amplified from RNA transcripts were TCR beta CDR3 regions. During a first-round RT-PCR of the TCR CDR3, the HTBI primer set was used. MiXCR, applied by TCRdb to the multiplex PCR reads, yields one record per CDR3 protein. The profile shows approximately 400,000 distinct CDR3 sequences, roughly 25% of them singletons. Hyperthyroidism patients were newly diagnosed, had disease duration under 2 months, and were aged 18 to 65 years. This sample was included in a study of T cells in Graves' hyperthyroidism and ophthalmopathy. About the research overall: The authors collected peripheral blood at initial diagnosis, before any treatment.

The TCR was taken from a man aged 50-59 years with Graves' hyperthyroidism. The rearrangement links TRBV10-2 to TRBJ2-3; 11 bases line up with TRBD2. The material sequenced was blood. The CDR3 here is CASRELAGVDTDTQYF. DNA of the CDR3: TGCGCCAGCAGAGAACTAGCGGGAGTCGACACAGATACGCAGTATTTT.